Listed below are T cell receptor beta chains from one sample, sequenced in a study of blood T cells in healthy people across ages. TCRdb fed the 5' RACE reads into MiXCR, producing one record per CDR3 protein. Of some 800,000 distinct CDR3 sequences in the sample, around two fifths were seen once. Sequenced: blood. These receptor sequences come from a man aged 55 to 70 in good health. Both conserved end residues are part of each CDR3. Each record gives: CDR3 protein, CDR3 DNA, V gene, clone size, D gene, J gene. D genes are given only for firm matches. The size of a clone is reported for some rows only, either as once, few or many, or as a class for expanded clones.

CDR3: CASSLPGTSPSYEQYF; DNA: TGTGCCAGCAGCTTGCCCGGGACAAGCCCTTCCTACGAGCAGTACTTC; V: TRBV5-6; size: .; D: .; J: TRBJ2-7
CDR3: CASSQEDGLAGFQETQYF; DNA: TGTGCCAGCAGCCAAGAAGATGGACTAGCGGGGTTCCAAGAGACCCAGTACTTC; V: TRBV14; size: .; D: TRBD2; J: TRBJ2-5
CDR3: CASNGRLAEAPYEQYF; DNA: TGTGCCAGCAACGGGCGCCTAGCGGAGGCGCCCTACGAGCAGTACTTC; V: TRBV21-1; size: .; D: .; J: TRBJ2-7
CDR3: CSALAPTLTGYTF; DNA: TGCAGCGCCCTCGCCCCGACTTTGACGGGCTACACCTTC; V: TRBV29-1; size: .; D: .; J: TRBJ1-2
CDR3: CGGDSGARGPLAGTEAFF; DNA: TGCGGGGGAGACTCCGGCGCTAGGGGACCCCTTGCTGGCACTGAAGCTTTCTTT; V: TRBV20-1; size: .; D: .; J: TRBJ1-1
CDR3: CSARRTSGFTDTQYF; DNA: TGCAGTGCTAGGAGGACTAGCGGCTTCACAGATACGCAGTATTTT; V: TRBV20-1; size: once; D: TRBD2; J: TRBJ2-3
CDR3: CASSLIGQQETQYF; DNA: TGTGCCAGCAGCCTCATCGGACAGCAAGAGACCCAGTACTTC; V: TRBV6-6; size: .; D: .; J: TRBJ2-5
CDR3: CASSLAAGPLETQYF; DNA: TGTGCCAGCAGCTTAGCGGCGGGCCCCTTAGAGACCCAGTACTTC; V: TRBV7-2; size: .; D: .; J: TRBJ2-5
CDR3: CTSSLAGKQFF; DNA: TGTACCAGCAGCTTAGCTGGAAAGCAGTTCTTC; V: TRBV7-9; size: .; D: .; J: TRBJ2-1
CDR3: CASSVGQANEKLFF; DNA: TGCGCCAGCAGCGTGGGACAGGCAAATGAAAAACTGTTTTTT; V: TRBV4-3; size: few; D: TRBD1; J: TRBJ1-4
CDR3: CASSLGLAGGPLDTQYF; DNA: TGTGCCAGCAGTTTGGGTTTAGCGGGGGGGCCTTTGGATACGCAGTATTTT; V: TRBV27; size: .; D: TRBD2; J: TRBJ2-3
CDR3: CASSIQGVQSYEQYF; DNA: TGTGCCAGCAGTATTCAGGGGGTCCAGTCCTACGAGCAGTACTTC; V: TRBV7-9; size: few; D: TRBD1; J: TRBJ2-7
CDR3: CASSPPLLAGINEQFF; DNA: TGTGCCAGCTCACCACCGTTACTAGCGGGGATCAATGAGCAGTTCTTC; V: TRBV18; size: once; D: TRBD2; J: TRBJ2-1
CDR3: CASSVRLEETQYF; DNA: TGTGCCAGCAGCGTAAGACTAGAAGAGACCCAGTACTTC; V: TRBV21-1; size: .; D: .; J: TRBJ2-5
CDR3: CASSPRNSAGELFF; DNA: TGTGCCAGCAGCCCGAGAAACAGCGCCGGGGAGCTGTTTTTT; V: TRBV7-6; size: .; D: .; J: TRBJ2-2
CDR3: CAGSITTGHYEQYF; DNA: TGCGCCGGCAGCATCACGACAGGCCACTACGAGCAGTACTTC; V: TRBV5-1; size: .; D: .; J: TRBJ2-7
CDR3: CASSEGFGTTEAFF; DNA: TGTGCCAGCAGTGAAGGATTTGGGACCACTGAAGCTTTCTTT; V: TRBV6-1; size: .; D: .; J: TRBJ1-1
CDR3: CASSFRQGSHGYTF; DNA: TGTGCCAGCAGCTTCCGACAGGGCAGCCATGGCTACACCTTC; V: TRBV5-4; size: once; D: TRBD1; J: TRBJ1-2
CDR3: CASSLVEVSYEQYF; DNA: TGTGCCAGCAGCTTAGTCGAGGTTTCCTACGAGCAGTACTTC; V: TRBV7-9; size: .; D: .; J: TRBJ2-7
CDR3: CASSERGQSSSYNEQFF; DNA: TGTGCCAGCAGCGAGAGGGGACAGTCTAGCTCCTACAATGAGCAGTTCTTC; V: TRBV9; size: .; D: TRBD1; J: TRBJ2-1
CDR3: CASSVGSGQETQYF; DNA: TGTGCCAGCAGCGTAGGTAGCGGGCAAGAGACCCAGTACTTC; V: TRBV9; size: .; D: TRBD2; J: TRBJ2-5
CDR3: CATQKAAGIVSPLHF; DNA: TGTGCCACCCAAAAAGCTGCGGGGATTGTCTCACCCCTCCACTTT; V: TRBV6-2/TRBV6-3; size: few; D: .; J: TRBJ1-6
CDR3: CASSLRDGAEAFF; DNA: TGCGCCAGCAGCTTAAGGGACGGCGCTGAAGCTTTCTTT; V: TRBV5-1; size: few; D: .; J: TRBJ1-1
CDR3: CASSLSSRPPQETQYF; DNA: TGTGCCAGCAGCTTAAGCAGTCGACCACCCCAAGAGACCCAGTACTTC; V: TRBV7-2; size: few; D: .; J: TRBJ2-5
CDR3: CASSLGGPMNEKLFF; DNA: TGTGCCAGCAGCTTAGGGGGCCCGATGAATGAAAAACTGTTTTTT; V: TRBV7-8; size: .; D: .; J: TRBJ1-4
CDR3: CASSLRRGAEGYTF; DNA: TGTGCCAGCAGCCTCCGCCGGGGCGCGGAGGGCTACACCTTC; V: TRBV5-6; size: .; D: .; J: TRBJ1-2
CDR3: CASSYSFLTDTQYF; DNA: TGTGCCAGCAGTTACTCCTTTCTTACAGATACGCAGTATTTT; V: TRBV6-5; size: .; D: .; J: TRBJ2-3
CDR3: CASRKHGGGTEAFF; DNA: TGTGCCAGCAGAAAACACGGAGGGGGCACTGAAGCTTTCTTT; V: TRBV6-2/TRBV6-3; size: .; D: .; J: TRBJ1-1